One sample yielded the 26 T cell receptor beta chains listed below, sequenced in a study of blood T cells in healthy people across ages. A sample-barcoded 5' primer and a J-beta primer mix were used in a second PCR of roughly 6 to 11 cycles. TCRdb reprocessed the 5' RACE reads with MiXCR, giving one entry per CDR3 protein. This table has roughly 1,500,000 distinct CDR3 sequences, approximately 40% appearing once. The material sequenced was blood. The receptors were gathered from a woman aged 18-29 years in good health.

The chain carries TRBV6-5 and TRBJ2-7; a possible D gene is TRBD2 (5 bases). V shed 0 bases and J shed 3 bases, with 15 bases lying between them. Germline CDR1 MNHEY, CDR2 SVGAGI. This CDR3 spans 16 amino acids. Here the CDR3 DNA reads TGTGCCAGCAGTTACTCGAGTGGCAAGGCGGGCTACGAGCAGTACTTC. Translating it yields CASSYSSGKAGYEQYF.

In regard to this clonotype: The junction departs from germline at one end; a sequencing error may be responsible. The chain uses TRBV20-1 and TRBJ2-3; D is ambiguous. The CDR3 consists of 11 residues. Germline V CDR1 and CDR2: DFQATT, SNEGSKA (reference sequence). In DNA form, the CDR3 reads TGCAGTGCTGGAGACGCAGATACGCAGTATTTT. This translates into CSAGDADTQYF.

The chain is built from TRBV7-9 and TRBJ2-7, with 7 bases identical to TRBD1. This CDR3 comprises 15 residues. J was trimmed by 3 bases and V by 5 bases; bases with no gene match: 10. Germline CDR1 SEHNR, CDR2 FQNEAQ (reference sequence). The CDR3 protein is CASSPMGAGGYEQYF. The DNA of the CDR3 is TGTGCCAGCAGCCCAATGGGGGCAGGGGGCTACGAGCAGTACTTC.

The chain recombines TRBV12-5 with TRBJ2-3; 11 bases fit TRBD2. The V and J ends lost 6 bases and 0 bases, in that order; junction bases with no gene match: 11. The CDR3 totals 18 residues. Germline CDR1 LGHNT, CDR2 FRNRAP. The CDR3 loop reads CASGSGTSGSPSTDTQYF. DNA of the CDR3: TGTGCTAGTGGGTCCGGGACTAGCGGAAGCCCCAGCACAGATACGCAGTATTTT.

The chain links TRBV2 to TRBJ2-1; maybe TRBD2 (6 bases). V gave up 3 bases and J gave up 4 bases, with 10 bases separating them. The CDR3 has 14 residues. CDR1 and CDR2 from the germline V gene are SNHLY and FYNNEI. CDR3 loop: CASSDWDSYNEQFF. CDR3 bases: TGTGCCAGCAGTGATTGGGACTCATACAATGAGCAGTTCTTC.

V and J are TRBV27 and TRBJ1-5, with 7 bases lining up with TRBD1. The ends lost 8 bases at V and 0 bases at J; junction bases unmatched: 10. Germline V CDR1 and CDR2: MNHEY, SMNVEV (reference sequence). CDR3 size: 16 residues. CDR3 DNA: TGTGCCAGCTCCCCAGCCAGGGGGTCTAGCAATCAGCCCCAGCATTTT. It translates to CASSPARGSSNQPQHF.

The J gene is TRBJ2-1, the V gene TRBV15; no definite D call. The CDR3 loop spans 12 amino acids. Germline V gives CDR1 LNHNV, CDR2 YYDKDF (reference sequence). V was clipped by 1 base and J by 4 bases, with 2 bases between them. CDR3 nucleotide sequence: TGTGCCACCAGCAGAGGTTACAATGAGCAGTTCTTC. Translating it yields CATSRGYNEQFF.

J is TRBJ2-7 and V is TRBV4-2; the D is unclear. Trimming cost V 4 bases and J 3 bases, with 10 bases left between them. This CDR3 has 13 amino acids. Per germline, CDR1 LGHNA and CDR2 YNFKEQ. The CDR3 reads CASSLEERYEQYF. CDR3 nucleotide sequence: TGTGCCAGCAGCCTCGAGGAACGCTACGAGCAGTACTTC.

This sequence joins TRBV20-1 and TRBJ1-4; D possibly corresponds to TRBD1 (5 bases). The CDR3 sequence is 12 residues long. Germline loops: CDR1 DFQATT, CDR2 SNEGSKA (reference sequence). V lost 4 bases to trimming and J lost 7 bases, with 10 bases between them. The CDR3 reads CSATGGPEKLFF. In DNA form, the CDR3 reads TGCAGTGCTACCGGGGGTCCTGAAAAACTGTTTTTT.

This sequence joins TRBV10-3 and TRBJ2-5; no firm D call. This CDR3 has 15 amino acids. V lost 0 bases and J 7 bases, leaving 15 bases between the germline ends. Germline V gene lookup returns CDR1 ENHRY and CDR2 SYGVKD. CDR3 sequence reads: CAISESPMAPGTQYF. Here the CDR3 DNA reads TGTGCCATCAGTGAGTCGCCGATGGCCCCCGGGACCCAGTACTTC.

V usage is TRBV6-5 and J usage is TRBJ1-2, with 7 bases identical to TRBD1. CDR1 and CDR2 (germline): MNHEY, SVGAGI. After removal of 0 bases from V and 4 bases from J, the junction contained 2 bases not matched to a gene. The CDR3 extends over 14 amino acids. DNA of the CDR3: TGTGCCAGCAGTTACTCGACAGGGACCTATGGCTACACCTTC. Encoded protein: CASSYSTGTYGYTF.

This chain uses TRBV10-3 with TRBJ1-2; D ambiguous. Germline V CDR1 and CDR2: ENHRY, SYGVKD. CDR3 length: 14 residues. V was shortened by 3 bases and J by 5 bases, with 13 bases between the two germline ends. Here the CDR3 reads CAISDSEEWYGYTF. The CDR3 DNA sequence: TGTGCCATCAGTGATTCGGAGGAGTGGTATGGCTACACCTTC.

This clonotype was seen just once. This chain joins TRBV3-1 and TRBJ2-1; D is undetermined. Between the trimmed V and J ends, which lost 0 bases and 12 bases, there was a span of 12 bases. This CDR3 has 13 residues. Germline V CDR1 and CDR2: LGHDT, YNNKEL (reference sequence). The CDR3 here is CASSQDLTGGQFF. The CDR3 bases are TGTGCCAGCAGCCAAGATCTTACCGGTGGGCAGTTCTTC.

This clonotype was counted between two and nine times. The genes are TRBV3-1 and TRBJ2-7; D call uncertain. The CDR3 is 14 residues long. CDR1 and CDR2 from the germline V gene are LGHDT and YNNKEL (reference sequence). V lost 4 bases to trimming and J lost 7 bases, with 17 bases between them. The CDR3, as DNA: TGTGCCAGCAGCCTTTTACAGCCCGTCGGTGAGCAGTACTTC. The encoded protein is CASSLLQPVGEQYF.

V is TRBV12-3 or TRBV12-4 and J is TRBJ2-7, with D unresolved. V was trimmed by 6 bases and J by 0 bases, leaving 12 bases between them. CDR3 length: 14 amino acids. CDR3 in amino acids: CASRSDRSSYEQYF. For the CDR3, the DNA is TGTGCCAGCAGATCGGACCGGAGCTCCTACGAGCAGTACTTC.

This rearrangement joins TRBV7-8 to TRBJ1-5; D uncertain. The CDR3 is 15 residues long. Germline lookup yields CDR1 SGHVS and CDR2 FQNEAQ. The ends were cut back, 6 bases at V and 0 bases at J, with 12 bases in the middle. Here the CDR3 DNA reads TGTGCCAGCAGTTTGGGAGCAAATAGCAATCAGCCCCAGCATTTT. Its translation: CASSLGANSNQPQHF.

This clonotype showed up just a few times. The rearrangement joins TRBV4-2 to TRBJ2-3; a weak D match, TRBD2 (5 bases). The CDR3 is 16 residues long. CDR1 LGHNA and CDR2 YNFKEQ come from the germline V gene. V was clipped by 0 bases and J by 2 bases, with 12 bases between them. Written as DNA, the CDR3 is TGTGCCAGCAGCCAAGAGATGGACTCCCCCACAGATACGCAGTATTTT. Its translation is CASSQEMDSPTDTQYF.

This chain joins TRBV20-1 and TRBJ1-2; 7 bases are a match to TRBD1. The germline CDR1 and CDR2 sequences are DFQATT and SNEGSKA (reference sequence). The CDR3 consists of 13 residues. J was trimmed by 3 bases and V by 3 bases; bases with no gene match: 4. The CDR3 reads CSASNRGDYGYTF. The CDR3 bases are TGCAGTGCTAGTAACAGGGGAGACTATGGCTACACCTTC.

The chain carries TRBV12-3 or TRBV12-4 and TRBJ2-7; perhaps D is TRBD1 or TRBD2 (5 bases each). The closer fit of TRBJ2-5 to the DNA end suggests the J call may be wrong. There are 14 residues in the CDR3. CDR3 in amino acids: CASSLRGALETQYF. In DNA, the CDR3 is TGTGCCAGCAGTTTAAGAGGGGCGCTGGAGACCCAGTACTTC.

This clonotype was recorded a few times. This rearrangement joins TRBV6-5 to TRBJ1-6; perhaps TRBD1 as D (6 bases). The length of the CDR3 is 16 residues. The germline V and J ends were trimmed by 3 bases and 6 bases, with 15 bases remaining between them. Germline V lookup: CDR1 MNHEY, CDR2 SVGAGI. CDR3 DNA: TGTGCCAGCAGTTATACCTATCGGGGGGCTAATTCACCCCTCCACTTT. Encoded protein: CASSYTYRGANSPLHF.

This clonotype has just a few counts. The J gene is TRBJ2-1, the V gene TRBV12-3 or TRBV12-4; D may be TRBD2 (6 bases). V lost 2 bases and J 5 bases, leaving 16 bases between the germline ends. This CDR3 is 16 amino acids long. DNA of the CDR3: TGTGCCAGCAGTTTACCCGGGACTGAGCAGCACAATGAGCAGTTCTTC. Encoded protein: CASSLPGTEQHNEQFF.

This chain uses TRBV3-1 with TRBJ2-3; D gene ambiguous. The CDR3 totals 16 residues. V lost 4 bases, J lost 0 bases, and 14 bases lay in between. Germline CDR1 LGHDT, CDR2 YNNKEL (reference sequence). CDR3 region: CASSPSKAISTDTQYF. The CDR3 bases are TGTGCCAGCAGCCCAAGTAAAGCCATTAGCACAGATACGCAGTATTTT.

The sample holds a few counts of this clonotype. V usage is TRBV11-1 and J usage is TRBJ2-7, with D perhaps TRBD1 (6 bases). The V gene's germline CDR1 is SGHAT and CDR2 FQDESV (reference sequence). The CDR3 sequence is 15 residues long. Trimming cost V 5 bases and J 6 bases, with 20 bases left between them. Written as DNA, the CDR3 is TGTGCCAGCAGCACTCTAGTGACAGGTTCGGGCGAGCAGTACTTC. It specifies CASSTLVTGSGEQYF.

This clonotype was picked up many times. This rearrangement joins TRBV6-2 or TRBV6-3 to TRBJ1-2; D possibly corresponds to TRBD1 (6 bases). The germline V and J ends were trimmed by 6 bases and 2 bases, with 10 bases remaining between them. This CDR3 has 13 residues. Germline V gives CDR1 MNHEY, CDR2 SVGEGT. The CDR3: CASRRQANYGYTF. For the CDR3, the DNA is TGTGCCAGCAGGCGACAGGCAAACTATGGCTACACCTTC.

CDR3 loop: CASSPDRYNQPQHF. DNA for the CDR3: TGTGCCAGCAGCCCAGACAGATACAATCAGCCCCAGCATTTT. The chain links TRBV7-9 to TRBJ1-5; weak D call: TRBD1 (5 bases). Germline CDR1 and CDR2: SEHNR and FQNEAQ (reference sequence). The CDR3 is made up of 14 amino acids. Trimming removed 5 bases from V and 3 bases from J, with 11 bases in between.

This clonotype was recorded a few times. CDR3 in DNA: TGCAGCGTTGATCAGGGACAACCGAACTATGGCTACACCTTC. Amino acids: CSVDQGQPNYGYTF. The chain recombines TRBV29-1 with TRBJ1-2; possible D gene TRBD1, 6 bases. Germline CDR1 SQVTM, CDR2 ANQGSEA. CDR3 length equals 14 residues. Trimming stripped 3 bases from V and 2 bases from J, with 13 bases between.